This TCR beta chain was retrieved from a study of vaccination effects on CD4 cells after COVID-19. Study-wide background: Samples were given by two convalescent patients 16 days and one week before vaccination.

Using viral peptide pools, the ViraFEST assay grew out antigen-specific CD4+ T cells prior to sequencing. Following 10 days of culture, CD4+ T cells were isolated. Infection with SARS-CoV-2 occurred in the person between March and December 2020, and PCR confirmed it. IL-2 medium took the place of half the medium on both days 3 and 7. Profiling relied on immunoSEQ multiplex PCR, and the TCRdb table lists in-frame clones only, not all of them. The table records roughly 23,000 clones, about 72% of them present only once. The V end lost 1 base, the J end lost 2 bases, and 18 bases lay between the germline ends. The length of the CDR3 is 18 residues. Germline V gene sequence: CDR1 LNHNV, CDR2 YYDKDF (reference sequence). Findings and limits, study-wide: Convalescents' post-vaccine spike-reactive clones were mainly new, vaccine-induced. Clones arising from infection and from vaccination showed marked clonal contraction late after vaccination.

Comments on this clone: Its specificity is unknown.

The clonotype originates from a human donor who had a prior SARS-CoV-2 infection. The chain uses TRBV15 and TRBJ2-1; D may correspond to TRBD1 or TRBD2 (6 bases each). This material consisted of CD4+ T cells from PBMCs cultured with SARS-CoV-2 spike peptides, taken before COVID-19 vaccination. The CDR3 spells CATSRVRTGGPPYNEQFF. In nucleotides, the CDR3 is TGTGCCACCAGCAGAGTGAGAACCGGGGGCCCCCCCTACAATGAGCAGTTCTTC.